A single sample is the source of the 12 T cell receptor beta chains below, sequenced in a study of blood T cell repertoires in COVID-19. TCRdb's copy holds only in-frame clones and misses some; the assay was immunoSEQ multiplex PCR. The sample gives some 270,000 clones, approximately 83% of which show up once; 3.4% is in the top ten. The sample consisted of PBMCs or T cells enriched from blood (not recorded which). These receptors all come from a man aged 50-60 years who had recovered from COVID-19.

The V gene is TRBV5-1, the J gene TRBJ1-2; D ambiguous. Per the germline V gene, CDR1 is SGHRS and CDR2 is YFSETQ. This CDR3 has 15 residues. Trimming took off 0 bases at V and 6 bases at J, with 15 bases between the two ends. CDR3 nucleotides: TGCGCCAGCAGCTTGGCCATCACAGTGAACGATGGCTACACCTTC. Translated, it gives CASSLAITVNDGYTF.

The CDR3 coding sequence is TGCGCCAGCAGCTTGGCTGAAGAGACCCAGTACTTC. Residues: CASSLAEETQYF. The chain employs TRBV5-1 and TRBJ2-5; D is unclear. Germline CDR1 is SGHRS and CDR2 is YFSETQ. The CDR3 spans 12 residues. V was trimmed by 0 bases and J by 3 bases, leaving 3 bases between them.

The chain uses TRBV4-1 and TRBJ1-1; the D is unclear. The CDR3 runs to 16 residues. With 4 bases removed from V and 4 bases from J, the gap between germline ends came to 19 bases. Germline V lookup: CDR1 MGHRA, CDR2 YSYEKL. The CDR3 spells CASSRPTDTGSTEAFF. Here the CDR3 DNA reads TGCGCCAGCAGCCGTCCAACGGATACGGGATCCACTGAAGCTTTCTTT.

The chain couples TRBV27 to TRBJ2-7; 8 bases are a match to TRBD1. Germline CDR1 reads MNHEY; CDR2 reads SMNVEV (reference sequence). Trimming at V came to 2 bases and at J to 3 bases, leaving 18 bases not matched to a gene. This CDR3 region has 19 residues. The CDR3, as DNA: TGTGCCAGCAGTTTACTTGTGGCGGTTCCGGGACAGGCCAGCTACGAGCAGTACTTC. Its protein is CASSLLVAVPGQASYEQYF.

The chain combines TRBV28 with TRBJ2-5; D unresolved. CDR1 is MDHEN and CDR2 is SYDVKM in the germline V gene. V was trimmed by 5 bases and J by 0 bases, leaving 10 bases between them. The CDR3 totals 14 residues. For the CDR3, the DNA is TGTGCCAGCAGTCGCTTAGAGAACCAAGAGACCCAGTACTTC. The encoded protein is CASSRLENQETQYF.

The J gene is TRBJ1-1, the V gene TRBV18, with D maybe TRBD1 (5 bases). V was shortened by 1 base and J by 5 bases, with 5 bases between the two germline ends. The CDR3 is 12 amino acids. From germline, CDR1 is KGHSH and CDR2 LQKENI. The CDR3 is CASSPQGTEAFF. CDR3 bases: TGTGCCAGCTCACCACAGGGGACTGAAGCTTTCTTT.

In regard to this clone: This specimen includes other DNA sequences encoding the same CDR3. This chain links TRBV27 with TRBJ1-2, with D uncertain. The CDR3 contains 13 residues. The V end lost 2 bases, the J end lost 4 bases, and 8 bases lay between the germline ends. Germline V gene lookup returns CDR1 MNHEY and CDR2 SMNVEV (reference sequence). The CDR3 loop reads CASSLGQFYGYTF. CDR3 DNA sequence: TGTGCCAGCAGTTTAGGCCAGTTCTATGGCTACACCTTC.

CDR3 nucleotides: TGTGCCAGCTCACCTCAGGGGGTTAATGAGCAGTTCTTC. Translation: CASSPQGVNEQFF. J is TRBJ2-1 and V is TRBV18; TRBD1 matches 7 bases. V was pared by 3 bases and J by 7 bases, with 3 bases of the junction left unmatched. The length of the CDR3 is 13 residues. The germline V gene encodes CDR1 KGHSH and CDR2 LQKENI.

In this sample, this clone turned up once. This chain connects TRBV7-6 to TRBJ2-5, with D unclear. V was clipped by 1 base and J by 1 base, with 10 bases between them. Germline V gene sequence: CDR1 SGHVS, CDR2 FNYEAQ. The length of the CDR3 is 15 residues. The CDR3 sequence is CASSLEFRSQETQYF. The DNA of the CDR3 is TGTGCCAGCAGCTTAGAGTTTCGCAGCCAAGAGACCCAGTACTTC. The full variable domain, its missing parts supplied by reference TRBV7-6 and TRBJ2-5, is GAGVSQSPRYKVTKRGQDVALRCDPISGHVSLYWYRQALGQGPEFLTYFNYEAQQDKSGLPNDRFSAERPEGSISTLTIQRTEQRDSAMYRCASSLEFRSQETQYFGPGTRLLVL.

The chain combines TRBV2 with TRBJ2-1, with D perhaps TRBD1 (6 bases). Between the trimmed V and J ends, which lost 7 bases and 4 bases, there was a span of 11 bases. Per the germline V gene, CDR1 is SNHLY and CDR2 is FYNNEI. The CDR3 runs to 13 residues. The CDR3 loop reads CASKRQGYNEQFF. The CDR3 nucleotides are TGTGCCAGCAAGAGGCAGGGGTACAATGAGCAGTTCTTC.

The rearrangement uses TRBV10-2 and TRBJ1-2, with TRBD1 as a possible D gene (6 bases). Germline CDR1 is WSHSY and CDR2 is SAAADI. The germline V and J ends were trimmed by 2 bases and 5 bases, with 9 bases remaining between them. The CDR3 length is 13 residues. CDR3 bases: TGCGCCAGCAGTGAGCCAGGACAGTATGGCTACACCTTC. Encoded protein: CASSEPGQYGYTF.

This chain connects TRBV30 to TRBJ2-3, with D perhaps matching TRBD2 (5 bases). Germline loops: CDR1 GTSNPN, CDR2 SVGIG (reference sequence). The ends were cut back, 5 bases at V and 2 bases at J, with 17 bases in the middle. CDR3 length: 15 residues. CDR3 nucleotide sequence: TGTGCCTGGGGATTGTCGGCGGGCCCCACAGATACGCAGTATTTT. It is translated as CAWGLSAGPTDTQYF.